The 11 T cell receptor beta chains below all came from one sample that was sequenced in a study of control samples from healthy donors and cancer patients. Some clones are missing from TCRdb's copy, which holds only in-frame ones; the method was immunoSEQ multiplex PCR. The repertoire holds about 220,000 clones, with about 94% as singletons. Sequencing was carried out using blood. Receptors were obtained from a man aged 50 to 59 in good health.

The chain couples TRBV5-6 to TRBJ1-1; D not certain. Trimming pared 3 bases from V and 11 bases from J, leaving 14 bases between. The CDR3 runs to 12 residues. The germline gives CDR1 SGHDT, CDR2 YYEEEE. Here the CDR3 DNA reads TGTGCCAGCAGCTCGGGCCCTACTCGGGCTTTCTTT. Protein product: CASSSGPTRAFF.

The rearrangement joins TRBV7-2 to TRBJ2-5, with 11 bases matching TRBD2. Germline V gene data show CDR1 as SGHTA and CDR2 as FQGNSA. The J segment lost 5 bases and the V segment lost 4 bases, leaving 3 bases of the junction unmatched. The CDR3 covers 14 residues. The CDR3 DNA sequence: TGTGCCAGCAGCTCTTTAGCGGGGGGGGAGACCCAGTACTTC. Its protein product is CASSSLAGGETQYF.

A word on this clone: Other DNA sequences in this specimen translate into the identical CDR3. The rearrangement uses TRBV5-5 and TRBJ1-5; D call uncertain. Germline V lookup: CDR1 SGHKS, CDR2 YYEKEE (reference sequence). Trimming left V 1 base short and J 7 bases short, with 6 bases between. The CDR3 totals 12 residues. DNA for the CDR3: TGTGCCAGCAGCTTGCGTGGCCAGCCCCAGCATTTT. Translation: CASSLRGQPQHF.

The CDR3 bases are TGTGCCAGCAGTTACGACAGGGAGAAGGGGAACACTGAAGCTTTCTTT. Its protein is CASSYDREKGNTEAFF. The chain recombines TRBV6-5 with TRBJ1-1; 7 nucleotides align to TRBD1. Germline-derived CDR1 and CDR2 are MNHEY and SVGAGI. V gave up 2 bases and J gave up 1 base; unmatched junction bases: 7. The CDR3 extends over 16 amino acids.

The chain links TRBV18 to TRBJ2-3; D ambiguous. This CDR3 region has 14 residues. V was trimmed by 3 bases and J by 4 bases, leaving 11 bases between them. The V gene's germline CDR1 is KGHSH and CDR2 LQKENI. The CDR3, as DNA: TGTGCCAGCTCACCTTTGGGATCCTCAGATACGCAGTATTTT. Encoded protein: CASSPLGSSDTQYF.

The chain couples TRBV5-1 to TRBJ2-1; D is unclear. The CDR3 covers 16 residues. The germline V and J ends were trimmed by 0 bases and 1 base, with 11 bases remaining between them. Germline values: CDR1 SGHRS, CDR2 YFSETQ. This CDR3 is CASSLGRTGSYNEQFF. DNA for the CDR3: TGCGCCAGCAGCTTGGGTAGAACTGGGTCCTACAATGAGCAGTTCTTC.

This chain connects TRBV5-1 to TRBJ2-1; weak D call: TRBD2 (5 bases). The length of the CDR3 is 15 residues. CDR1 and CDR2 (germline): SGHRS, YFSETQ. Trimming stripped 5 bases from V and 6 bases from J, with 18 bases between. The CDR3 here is CASRPPGTSSNEQFF. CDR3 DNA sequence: TGCGCCAGCAGACCCCCCGGAACTAGTTCCAATGAGCAGTTCTTC.

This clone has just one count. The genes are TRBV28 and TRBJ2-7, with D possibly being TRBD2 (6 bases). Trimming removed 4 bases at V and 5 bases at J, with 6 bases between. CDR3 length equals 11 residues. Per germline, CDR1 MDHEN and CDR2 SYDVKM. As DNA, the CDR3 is TGTGCCAGCAGTTGGGAGGACGAGCAGTACGTC. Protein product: CASSWEDEQYV.

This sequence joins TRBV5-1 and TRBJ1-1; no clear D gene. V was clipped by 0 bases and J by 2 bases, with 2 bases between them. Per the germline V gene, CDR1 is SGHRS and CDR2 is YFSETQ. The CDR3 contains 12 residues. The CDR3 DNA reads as TGCGCCAGCAGCTTGGCCAACACTGAAGCTTTCTTT. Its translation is CASSLANTEAFF. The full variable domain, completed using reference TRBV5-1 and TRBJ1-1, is KAGVTQTPRYLIKTRGQQVTLSCSPISGHRSVSWYQQTPGQGLQFLFEYFSETQRNKGNFPGRFSGRQFSNSRSEMNVSTLELGDSALYLCASSLANTEAFFGQGTRLTVV.

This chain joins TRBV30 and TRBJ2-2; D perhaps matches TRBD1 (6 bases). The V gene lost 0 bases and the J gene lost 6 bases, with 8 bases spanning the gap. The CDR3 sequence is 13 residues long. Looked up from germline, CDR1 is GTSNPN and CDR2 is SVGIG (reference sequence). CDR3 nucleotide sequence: TGTGCCTGGAGTGTAGGGACATCCGGGGAGCTGTTTTTT. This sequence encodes CAWSVGTSGELFF.

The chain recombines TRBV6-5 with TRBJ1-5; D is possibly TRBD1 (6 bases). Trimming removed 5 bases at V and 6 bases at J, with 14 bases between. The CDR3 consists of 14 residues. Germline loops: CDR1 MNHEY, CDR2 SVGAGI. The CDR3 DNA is TGTGCCAGCAGTCTTTTGGGGGGGCGTCAGCCCCAGCATTTT. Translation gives CASSLLGGRQPQHF.